This T cell receptor (beta chain) was recovered during a study of regulatory T cells in long-lasting Graves disease. Researchers made TCR beta libraries by using iRepertoire HTBI primers and running Arm-PCR on CDR3 regions. Study processing details: Among the samples, 60 to 75 TRBV and more than twelve TRBJ segments were identified. TCRdb itself ran the multiplex PCR reads through MiXCR, one entry per CDR3 protein. These V and J calls originate from TCRdb's pipeline instead of the authors' own analysis. The repertoire holds about 420,000 distinct CDR3 sequences, with 23% as singletons. Time point defined: persistent/refractory GD, antithyroid drugs over 5 years with positive TRAb. The authors made the TCR library using RNA they extracted from PBMCs. From an endocrinology department in Xi'an, China, came the patients. Into tubes containing EDTA, nine milliliters of peripheral blood were drawn. Germline lookup yields CDR1 SGHTA and CDR2 FQGNSA. The V and J ends lost 1 base and 0 bases respectively, with 13 bases between them. The CDR3 has 16 residues.

Sequenced material: peripheral blood mononuclear cells (PBMCs), taken when the disease was refractory, from a patient treated with antithyroid drugs. The clonotype comes from a female donor with Graves disease. This chain uses TRBV7-2 with TRBJ2-7; either TRBD1 or TRBD2 may fit D (5 bases each). Here the CDR3 reads CASSLERGRSSYEQYF. The DNA of the CDR3 is TGTGCCAGCAGCTTAGAGAGGGGACGGAGCTCCTACGAGCAGTACTTC.